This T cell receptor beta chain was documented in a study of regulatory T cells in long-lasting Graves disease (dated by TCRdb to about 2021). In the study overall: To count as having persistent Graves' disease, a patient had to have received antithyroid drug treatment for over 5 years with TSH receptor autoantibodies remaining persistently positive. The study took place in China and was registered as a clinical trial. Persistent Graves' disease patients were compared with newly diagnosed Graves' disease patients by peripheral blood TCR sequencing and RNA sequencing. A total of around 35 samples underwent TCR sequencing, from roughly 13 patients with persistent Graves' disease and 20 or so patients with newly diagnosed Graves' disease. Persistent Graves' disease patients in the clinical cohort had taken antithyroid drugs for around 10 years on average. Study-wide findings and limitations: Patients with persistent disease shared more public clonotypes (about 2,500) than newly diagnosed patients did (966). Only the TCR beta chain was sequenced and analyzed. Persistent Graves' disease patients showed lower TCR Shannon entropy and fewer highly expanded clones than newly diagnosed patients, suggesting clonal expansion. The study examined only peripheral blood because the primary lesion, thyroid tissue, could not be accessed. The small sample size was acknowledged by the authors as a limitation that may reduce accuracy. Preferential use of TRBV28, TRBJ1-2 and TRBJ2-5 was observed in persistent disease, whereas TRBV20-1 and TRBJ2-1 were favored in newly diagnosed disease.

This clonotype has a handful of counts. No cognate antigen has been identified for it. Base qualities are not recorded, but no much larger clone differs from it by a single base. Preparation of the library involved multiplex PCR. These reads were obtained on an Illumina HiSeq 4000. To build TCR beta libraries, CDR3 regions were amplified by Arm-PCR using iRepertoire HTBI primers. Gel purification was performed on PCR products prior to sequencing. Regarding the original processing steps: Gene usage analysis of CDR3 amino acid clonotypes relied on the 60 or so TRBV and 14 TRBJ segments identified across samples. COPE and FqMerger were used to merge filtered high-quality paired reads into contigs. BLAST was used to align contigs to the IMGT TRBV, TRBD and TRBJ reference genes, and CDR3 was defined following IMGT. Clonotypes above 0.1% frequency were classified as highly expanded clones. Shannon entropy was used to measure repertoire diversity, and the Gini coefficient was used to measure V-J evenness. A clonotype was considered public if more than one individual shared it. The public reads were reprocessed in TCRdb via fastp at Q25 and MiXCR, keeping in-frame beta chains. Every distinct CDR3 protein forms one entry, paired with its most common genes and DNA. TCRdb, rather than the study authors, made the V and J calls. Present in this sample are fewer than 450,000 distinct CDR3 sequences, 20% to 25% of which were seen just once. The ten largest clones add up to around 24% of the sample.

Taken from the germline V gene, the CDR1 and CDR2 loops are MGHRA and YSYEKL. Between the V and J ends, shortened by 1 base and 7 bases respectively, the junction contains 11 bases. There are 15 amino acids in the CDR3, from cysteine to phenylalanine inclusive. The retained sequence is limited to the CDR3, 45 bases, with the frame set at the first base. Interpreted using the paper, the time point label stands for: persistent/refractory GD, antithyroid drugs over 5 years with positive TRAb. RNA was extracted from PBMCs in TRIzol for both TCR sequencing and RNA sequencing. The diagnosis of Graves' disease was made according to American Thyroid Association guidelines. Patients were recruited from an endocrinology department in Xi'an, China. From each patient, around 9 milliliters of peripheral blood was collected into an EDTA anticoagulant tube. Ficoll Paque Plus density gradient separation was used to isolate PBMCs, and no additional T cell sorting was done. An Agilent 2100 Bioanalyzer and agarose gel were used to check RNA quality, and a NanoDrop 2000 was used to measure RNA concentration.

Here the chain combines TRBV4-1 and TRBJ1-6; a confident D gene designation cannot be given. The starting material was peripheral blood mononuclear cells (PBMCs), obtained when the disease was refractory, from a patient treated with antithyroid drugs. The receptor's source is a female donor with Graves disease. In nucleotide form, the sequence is TGCGCCAGCAGCCAAGGACCTATAAGCAATTCACCCCTCCACTTT. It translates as CASSQGPISNSPLHF.